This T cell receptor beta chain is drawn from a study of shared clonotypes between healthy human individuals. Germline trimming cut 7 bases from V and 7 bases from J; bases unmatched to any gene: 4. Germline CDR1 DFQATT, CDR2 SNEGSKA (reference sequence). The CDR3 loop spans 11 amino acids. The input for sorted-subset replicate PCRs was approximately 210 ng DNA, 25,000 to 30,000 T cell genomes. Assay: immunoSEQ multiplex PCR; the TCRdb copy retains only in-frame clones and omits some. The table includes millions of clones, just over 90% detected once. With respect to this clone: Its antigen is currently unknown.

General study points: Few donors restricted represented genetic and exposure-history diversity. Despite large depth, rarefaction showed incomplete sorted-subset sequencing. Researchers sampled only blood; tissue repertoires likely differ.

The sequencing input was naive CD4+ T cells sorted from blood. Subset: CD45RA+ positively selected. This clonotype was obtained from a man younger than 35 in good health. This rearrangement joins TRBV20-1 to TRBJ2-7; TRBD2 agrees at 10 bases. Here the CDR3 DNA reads TGCAGTGTTAGGGGACTAGCGGAGCAGTACTTC. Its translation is CSVRGLAEQYF.